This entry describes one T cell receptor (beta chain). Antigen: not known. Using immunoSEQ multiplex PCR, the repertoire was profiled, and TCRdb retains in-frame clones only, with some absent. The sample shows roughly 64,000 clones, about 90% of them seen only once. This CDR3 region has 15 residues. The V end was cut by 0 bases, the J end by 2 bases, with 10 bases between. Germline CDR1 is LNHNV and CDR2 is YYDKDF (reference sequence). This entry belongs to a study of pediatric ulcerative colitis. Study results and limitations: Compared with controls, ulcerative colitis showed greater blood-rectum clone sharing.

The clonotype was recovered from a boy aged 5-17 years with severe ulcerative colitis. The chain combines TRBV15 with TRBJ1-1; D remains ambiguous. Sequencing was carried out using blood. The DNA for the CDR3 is TGTGCCACCAGCAGAGATCGTCATGAAAACACTGAAGCTTTCTTT. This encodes CATSRDRHENTEAFF.